A single sample gave rise to the 4 T cell receptor beta chains below, sequenced in a study of post-analysis software for immune sequencing data. cDNA libraries of TCR beta carried unique molecular identifiers. TCRdb itself ran the PCR reads through MiXCR, one entry per CDR3 protein. Of hundreds of thousands of distinct CDR3 sequences in the sample, less than 40% were seen once. These receptors have no known antigen. Whole-study results and caveats: TRBV5-6, TRBV5-1 and TRBV20-1 belonged to a set of a handful of TRBV segments that were more frequent in patients than controls.

The source material was blood. The receptors stem from a girl aged 2-10 years with multiple sclerosis.

The rearrangement links TRBV12-5 to TRBJ1-6; possibly TRBD1 for D (6 bases). The V and J ends lost 6 bases and 9 bases respectively, with 9 bases between them. Looked up from germline, CDR1 is LGHNT and CDR2 is FRNRAP. The CDR3 loop spans 12 amino acids. CDR3 nucleotide sequence: TGTGCTAGTGGGGACAGTGCTTCACCCCTCCACTTT. It yields the protein CASGDSASPLHF.

A single count supports this clonotype. The CDR3 DNA follows: TGCAATGCGACGGGACTAGCGGACAATGAGCAGTTCTTC. It yields the protein CNATGLADNEQFF. The V and J genes are TRBV20-1 and TRBJ2-1; 11 bases fit TRBD2. The CDR3 runs 13 residues. Germline V gives CDR1 DFQATT, CDR2 SNEGSKA (reference sequence).

This clonotype appeared a few times. The chain employs TRBV29-1 and TRBJ2-5; 11 bases align to TRBD2. J gave up 5 bases and V 0 bases, and 2 bases lay outside the gene matches. Germline assignment: CDR1 SQVTM and CDR2 ANQGSEA. The CDR3 is 14 residues long. CDR3 protein: CSVEDTSGGETQYF. The CDR3 region has the DNA TGCAGCGTTGAAGATACTAGCGGGGGTGAGACCCAGTACTTC.

The CDR3 region has the DNA TGCGCCAGCAGCCAAGAGGGGGTTGGTCCTTTAACGAGGAATGAGCAGTTCTTC. Its protein is CASSQEGVGPLTRNEQFF. The J gene is TRBJ2-1, the V gene TRBV4-1, with D tentatively TRBD1 or TRBD2 (5 bases each). The CDR3 length is 18 residues. From germline, CDR1 is MGHRA and CDR2 YSYEKL. Between the trimmed V and J ends, which lost 0 bases and 7 bases, there was a span of 22 bases.